The T cell receptor beta chain described here comes from a study of cytomegalovirus exposure and HLA in healthy donors. To note about this clone: Its specificity is unknown.

This PCR relied on a set of 60 Vbeta primers and 13 Jbeta primers. Sequenced by immunoSEQ multiplex PCR; TCRdb stores in-frame clones only, minus some. In the table there are 130,000 to 150,000 clones, around three quarters of which are singletons. From germline, CDR1 is MNHEY and CDR2 SMNVEV (reference sequence). V was pared by 2 bases and J by 5 bases, with 8 bases of the junction left unmatched. This CDR3 region has 15 residues. Study results and caveats: Most CMV-associated TCR beta chains appeared HLA-restricted in a later analysis. The Asian-associated ancestry cluster reportedly had fewer N-insertions than the approximately 610-donor mean in a later analysis. Some V segments (TRBV6-2 and TRBV6-3 among them) were excluded as indistinguishable.

The sequenced sample was PBMCs. The J gene is TRBJ2-7, the V gene TRBV27; 8 bases are a match to TRBD1. The TCR comes from a woman between 35 and 50 years old in good health and CMV-seropositive. DNA of the CDR3: TGTGCCAGCAGTTTAACCGGACAGGGTTACCACGAGCAGTACTTC. Residues: CASSLTGQGYHEQYF.